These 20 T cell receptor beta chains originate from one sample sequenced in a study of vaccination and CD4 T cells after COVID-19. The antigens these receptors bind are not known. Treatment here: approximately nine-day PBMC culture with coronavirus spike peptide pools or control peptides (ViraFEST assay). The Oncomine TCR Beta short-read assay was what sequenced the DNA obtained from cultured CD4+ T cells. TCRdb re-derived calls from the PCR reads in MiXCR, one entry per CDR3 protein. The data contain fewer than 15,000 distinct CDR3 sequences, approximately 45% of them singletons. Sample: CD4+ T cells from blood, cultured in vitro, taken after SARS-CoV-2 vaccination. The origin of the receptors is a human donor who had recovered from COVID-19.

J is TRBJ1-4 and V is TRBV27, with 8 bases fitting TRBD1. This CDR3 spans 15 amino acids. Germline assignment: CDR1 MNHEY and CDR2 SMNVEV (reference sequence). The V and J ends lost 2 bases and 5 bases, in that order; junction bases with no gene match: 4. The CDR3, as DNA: TGTGCCAGCAGTTTAAGGGGGGACAGGAATGAAAAACTGTTTTTT. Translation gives CASSLRGDRNEKLFF.

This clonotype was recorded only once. CDR3 sequence: CASSVGGVNIQYF. CDR3 in DNA: TGTGCCAGCAGCGTAGGGGGCGTGAACATTCAGTACTTC. The chain carries TRBV9 and TRBJ2-4; possible D gene TRBD1, 5 bases. The germline V gene encodes CDR1 SGDLS and CDR2 YYNGEE. The V end was cut by 0 bases, the J end by 7 bases, with 8 bases between. This CDR3 spans 13 amino acids.

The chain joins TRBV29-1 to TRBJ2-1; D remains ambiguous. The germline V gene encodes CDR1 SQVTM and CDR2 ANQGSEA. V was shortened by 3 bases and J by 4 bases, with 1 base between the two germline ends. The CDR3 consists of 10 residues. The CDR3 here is CSVEYNEQFF. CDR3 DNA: TGCAGCGTTGAGTACAATGAGCAGTTCTTC.

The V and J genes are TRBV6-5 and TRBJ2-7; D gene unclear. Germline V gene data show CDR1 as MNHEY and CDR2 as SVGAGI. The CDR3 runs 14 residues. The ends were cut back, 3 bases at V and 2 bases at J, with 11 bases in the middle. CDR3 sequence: CASSYQDGTYEQYF. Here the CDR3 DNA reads TGTGCCAGCAGTTATCAGGACGGTACCTACGAGCAGTACTTC.

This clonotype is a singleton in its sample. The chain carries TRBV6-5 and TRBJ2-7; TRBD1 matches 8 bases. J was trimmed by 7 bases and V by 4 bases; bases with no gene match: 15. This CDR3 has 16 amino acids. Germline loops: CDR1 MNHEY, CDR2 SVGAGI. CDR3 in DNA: TGTGCCAGCAGTTCTTCCGGCGGGACAGGTTATGGTGAGCAGTACTTC. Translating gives CASSSSGGTGYGEQYF.

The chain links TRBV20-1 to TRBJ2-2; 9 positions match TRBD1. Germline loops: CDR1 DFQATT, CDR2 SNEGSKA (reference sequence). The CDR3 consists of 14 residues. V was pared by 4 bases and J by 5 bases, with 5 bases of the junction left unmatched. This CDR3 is CSATGTGLTGELFF. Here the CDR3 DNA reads TGCAGTGCTACCGGGACAGGGCTAACCGGGGAGCTGTTTTTT.

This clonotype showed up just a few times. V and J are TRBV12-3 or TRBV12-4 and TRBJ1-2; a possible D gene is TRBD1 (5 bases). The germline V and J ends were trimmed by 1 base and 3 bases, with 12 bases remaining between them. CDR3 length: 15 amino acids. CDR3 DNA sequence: TGTGCCAGCAGTTTAGTTGGGGCTGGTGACTATGGCTACACCTTC. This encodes CASSLVGAGDYGYTF.

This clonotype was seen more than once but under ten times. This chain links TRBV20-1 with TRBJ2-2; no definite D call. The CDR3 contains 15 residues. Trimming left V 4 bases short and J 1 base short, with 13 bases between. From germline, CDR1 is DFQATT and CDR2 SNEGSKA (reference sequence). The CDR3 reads CSAKTATLNTGELFF. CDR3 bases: TGCAGTGCTAAAACAGCGACTCTGAACACCGGGGAGCTGTTTTTT.

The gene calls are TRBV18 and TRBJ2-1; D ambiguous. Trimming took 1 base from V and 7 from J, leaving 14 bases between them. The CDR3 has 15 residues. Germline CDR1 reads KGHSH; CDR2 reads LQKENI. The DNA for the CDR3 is TGTGCCAGCTCACCACTTTCTCGTCCCAATAATGAGCAGTTCTTC. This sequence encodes CASSPLSRPNNEQFF.

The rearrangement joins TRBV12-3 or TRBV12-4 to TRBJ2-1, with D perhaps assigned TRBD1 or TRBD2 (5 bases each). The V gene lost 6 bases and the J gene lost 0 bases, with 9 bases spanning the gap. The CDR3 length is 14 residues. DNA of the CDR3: TGTGCCAGCAGGGGGGACGGCTCCTACAATGAGCAGTTCTTC. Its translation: CASRGDGSYNEQFF.

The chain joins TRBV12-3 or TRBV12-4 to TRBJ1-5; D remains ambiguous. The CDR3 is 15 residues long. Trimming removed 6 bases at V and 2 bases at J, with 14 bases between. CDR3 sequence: CASSLGERGNQPQHF. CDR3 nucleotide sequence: TGTGCCAGCAGCCTCGGGGAGAGGGGCAATCAGCCCCAGCATTTT.

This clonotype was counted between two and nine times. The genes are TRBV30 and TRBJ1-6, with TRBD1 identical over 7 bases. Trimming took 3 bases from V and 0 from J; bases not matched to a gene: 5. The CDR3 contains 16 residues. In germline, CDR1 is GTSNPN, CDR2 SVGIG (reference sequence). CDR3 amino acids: CAWSRGGRSYNSPLHF. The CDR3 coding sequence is TGTGCCTGGAGCAGGGGGGGCCGCTCCTATAATTCACCCCTCCACTTT.

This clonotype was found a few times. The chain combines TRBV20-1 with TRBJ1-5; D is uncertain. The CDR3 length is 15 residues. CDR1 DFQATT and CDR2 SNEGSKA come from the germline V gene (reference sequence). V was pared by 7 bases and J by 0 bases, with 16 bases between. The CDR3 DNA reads TGCAGTGGTAGCCGAGGGCCGAGTAGCAATCAGCCCCAGCATTTT. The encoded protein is CSGSRGPSSNQPQHF.

The CDR3 reads CASSLPYVTAHSNQPQHF. The CDR3, as DNA: TGTGCCAGCAGCCTTCCTTACGTTACAGCACATAGCAATCAGCCCCAGCATTTT. The chain is built from TRBV28 and TRBJ1-5; no clear D gene. Germline V gives CDR1 MDHEN, CDR2 SYDVKM. Trimming cost V 6 bases and J 0 bases, with 21 bases left between them. The CDR3 runs to 18 residues.

The CDR3 sequence: CASRSPGVRGESYGYTF. CDR3 nucleotide sequence: TGTGCCAGCAGAAGTCCTGGGGTCAGGGGCGAAAGCTATGGCTACACCTTC. V gene TRBV2 combines with J gene TRBJ1-2; D possibly corresponds to TRBD1 (6 bases). The germline V gene has CDR1 SNHLY and CDR2 FYNNEI. The CDR3 contains 17 residues. The V end was cut by 6 bases, the J end by 4 bases, with 24 bases between.

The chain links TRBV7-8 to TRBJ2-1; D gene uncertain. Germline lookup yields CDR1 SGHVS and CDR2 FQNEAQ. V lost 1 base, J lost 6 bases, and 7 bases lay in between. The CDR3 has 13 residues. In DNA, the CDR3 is TGTGCCAGCAGCTTAGTACTTATCAATGAGCAGTTCTTC. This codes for CASSLVLINEQFF.

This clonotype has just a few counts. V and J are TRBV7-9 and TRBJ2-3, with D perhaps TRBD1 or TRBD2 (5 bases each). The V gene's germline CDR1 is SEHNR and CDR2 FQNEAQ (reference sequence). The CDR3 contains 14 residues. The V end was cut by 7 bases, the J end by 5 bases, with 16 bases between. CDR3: CASNRQGVGDTQYF. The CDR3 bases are TGTGCCAGCAACCGCCAGGGAGTGGGAGATACGCAGTATTTT.

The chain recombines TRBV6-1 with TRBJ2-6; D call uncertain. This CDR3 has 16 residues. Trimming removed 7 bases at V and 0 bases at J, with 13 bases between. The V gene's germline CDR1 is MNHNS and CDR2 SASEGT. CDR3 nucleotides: TGTGCCAGCATGTGGGGATTCAGCTCTGGGGCCAACGTCCTGACTTTC. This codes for CASMWGFSSGANVLTF.

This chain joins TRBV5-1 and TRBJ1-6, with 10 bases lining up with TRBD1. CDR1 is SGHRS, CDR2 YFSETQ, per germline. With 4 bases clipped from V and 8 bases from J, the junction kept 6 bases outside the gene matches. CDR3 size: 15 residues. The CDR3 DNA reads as TGCGCCAGCAGCCAAACCGGGACAGGGGATTCACCCCTCCACTTT. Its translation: CASSQTGTGDSPLHF.

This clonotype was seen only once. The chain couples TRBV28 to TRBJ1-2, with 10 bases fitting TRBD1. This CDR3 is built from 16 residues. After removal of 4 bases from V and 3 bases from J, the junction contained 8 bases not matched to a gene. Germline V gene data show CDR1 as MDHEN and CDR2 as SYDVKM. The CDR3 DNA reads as TGTGCCAGCAGTTCCTCCGGGACAGGGGACTACTATGGCTACACCTTC. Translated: CASSSSGTGDYYGYTF.